This T cell receptor (beta chain) was sequenced for a study of T cells in Graves' hyperthyroidism and ophthalmopathy. CDR1 and CDR2 from the germline V gene are GTSNPN and SVGIG (reference sequence). This CDR3 region has 12 residues. With 4 bases removed from V and 9 bases from J, the gap between germline ends came to 13 bases. It was RNA transcripts that yielded the amplified TCR beta CDR3 regions. A set of HTBI primers served as the primers for a first-round RT-PCR of the TCR CDR3. TCRdb called the multiplex PCR reads again in MiXCR, with one record for every CDR3 protein. The table lists approximately 400,000 distinct CDR3 sequences, 15% to 18% of them singletons. Concerning this clonotype: A single base separates this from a much larger clone, so it may be a read error.

This TCR derives from a woman aged 18-29 years with Graves' hyperthyroidism. The chain links TRBV30 to TRBJ2-1; D unclear. The sample consisted of blood. In DNA, the CDR3 is TGTGCCTGGATGCTTGACGACGGTGAGCAGTTCTTC. This encodes CAWMLDDGEQFF.